This T cell receptor (beta chain) is drawn from a study of T cell repertoires in cytomegalovirus infection. Whole-study findings and limits: CMV carriers with the relevant HLA were identified by cumulative public TCR beta family frequency.

This clonotype turned up a few times. Its antigen remains unidentified. Germline CDR1 KGHSH, CDR2 LQKENI. The CDR3 length is 16 residues. V was trimmed by 3 bases and J by 0 bases, leaving 9 bases between them. MiXCR was run by TCRdb on the reads, yielding one entry per CDR3 protein. The sample records fewer than 250,000 distinct CDR3 sequences, over 9% being singletons. This TCR derives from a human donor in good health (CMV status not recorded). Some clones in this sample may be carry-over from other donors' samples. Material: PBMCs. The rearrangement links TRBV18 to TRBJ2-6; either TRBD1 or TRBD2 may supply D (5 bases each). The CDR3 loop reads CASSPNGASGANVLTF. The CDR3 DNA sequence: TGTGCCAGCTCACCGAACGGGGCCTCTGGGGCCAACGTCCTGACTTTC.